The T cell receptor beta chain under discussion was sequenced for a study of blood T cell repertoires in COVID-19. About the study: Sites in the United States, Italy and Spain provided acute and convalescent COVID-19 samples.

In the authors' methods: Reference gene primer amplification yielded estimated nucleated cell counts. Using immunoSEQ multiplex PCR, the repertoire was profiled, and TCRdb retains in-frame clones only, with some absent. V and J calls and clone size are copied from that table; D and trimming were computed from the DNA. The sample consists of 80,000 or so clones, around 82% of them appearing once. This CDR3 is built from 17 residues. Germline V gene sequence: CDR1 LGHDT, CDR2 YNNKEL (reference sequence). V was cut by 2 bases and J by 3 bases, with 17 bases left in between. This clonotype was obtained from a man aged 55-75 years with acute or convalescent COVID-19. Sequencing input: peripheral blood. The chain uses TRBV3-1 (or the pseudogene TRBV3-2) and TRBJ1-3, with D maybe TRBD1 (6 bases). CDR3 loop: CASSQSQGYRDGNTIYF. CDR3 bases: TGTGCCAGCAGCCAAAGCCAAGGGTACAGGGATGGAAACACCATATATTTT.